Given below is one TCR beta chain in context. This entry belongs to a study of control samples from healthy donors and cancer patients. Germline V gene lookup returns CDR1 LGHDT and CDR2 YNNKEL (reference sequence). CDR3 size: 15 residues. The ends were cut back, 2 bases at V and 6 bases at J, with 15 bases in the middle. The repertoire was sequenced with immunoSEQ multiplex PCR; TCRdb's copy has only in-frame clones and lacks some. The sample comprises about 160,000 clones, around 94% of which are singletons, and less than 15% rests with the top ten. This clonotype was obtained from a man aged 60 to 75 with colorectal cancer. Sequenced input: PBMCs. V gene TRBV3-1 (or the pseudogene TRBV3-2) combines with J gene TRBJ2-3, with a tentative D call TRBD2 (5 bases). The CDR3 spells CASSQFWGATDTQYF. DNA for the CDR3: TGTGCCAGCAGCCAATTCTGGGGAGCCACGGATACGCAGTATTTT.